These T cell receptor beta chains were read from a single sample in a study of graft-versus-host responses after intestinal transplantation. No antigen has been identified for these receptors. Generated by immunoSEQ multiplex PCR, the TCRdb table keeps only in-frame clones and is missing some. The table records 100,000 or so clones, 80% to 95% of them present only once. This specimen consisted of unstimulated CD4+ T cells sorted from spleen or lymph node cells, obtained before intestinal transplant. All receptors derive from a human donor who received an intestinal transplant. Both conserved end residues are part of each CDR3. Each record gives: clone size, J gene, V gene, D gene, CDR3 DNA, CDR3 protein. A D gene is named only where the DNA matches it firmly. Clone size is given for some rows only: seen once, a few or many times, or a class if the clone is expanded.

.,TRBJ2-7,TRBV29-1,TRBD1,TGCAGCGTTGAAGATCCAACTGACAGGGAGTACGAGCAGTACTTC,CSVEDPTDREYEQYF
.,TRBJ1-6,TRBV10-3,.,TGTGCCACTGCAGTGAGGGATAATTCACCCCTCCACTTT,CATAVRDNSPLHF
.,TRBJ1-5,TRBV6-1,TRBD1,TGTGCCAGCAGCAGGGGGGATCCAAATCAGCCCCAGCATTTT,CASSRGDPNQPQHF
.,TRBJ1-1,TRBV11-2,.,TGTGCCAGCAGCCCCCGGGGGAACACTGAAGCTTTCTTT,CASSPRGNTEAFF
.,TRBJ1-1,TRBV6-5,.,TGTGCCAGCAAGGGAGGGTGGGGGCTGAACACTGAAGCTTTCTTT,CASKGGWGLNTEAFF
.,TRBJ1-2,TRBV19,.,TGTGCCAGTAACGCCAGGGGTGGCTACACCTTC,CASNARGGYTF
once,TRBJ1-1,TRBV25-1,.,TGTGCCAGCAGGGGGACAACCGTCCTGAACACTGAAGCTTTCTTT,CASRGTTVLNTEAFF
.,TRBJ1-1,TRBV4-2,.,TGTGCCAGCAGCCAAGATCAACAGACAGTGAACACTGAAGCTTTCTTT,CASSQDQQTVNTEAFF
once,TRBJ2-5,TRBV19,TRBD2,TGTGCCAGTAGTATAGGGGGGGGTGCAGAGACCCAGTACTTC,CASSIGGGAETQYF
.,TRBJ2-7,TRBV15,TRBD1,TGTGCCACCAGCAGAGAATTACAGGGGACCTACGAGCAGTACTTC,CATSRELQGTYEQYF
.,TRBJ1-4,TRBV30,.,TGTGCCTGGAACCTCGGACATCTTCGGAAAGAAAAACTGTTTTTT,CAWNLGHLRKEKLFF
.,TRBJ1-6,TRBV6-4,.,TGTGCCAGCAGTGACGAGGTTGGGAATTCACCCCTCCACTTT,CASSDEVGNSPLHF
.,TRBJ2-3,TRBV5-4,TRBD2,TGTGCCAGCAGCCAAGGACTAGCGGGGATCACAGATACGCAGTATTTT,CASSQGLAGITDTQYF
.,TRBJ1-4,TRBV5-5,.,TGTGCCAGCAGCTTGGGGAACTGGAGGGAAAAACTGTTTTTT,CASSLGNWREKLFF
.,TRBJ2-7,TRBV2,.,TGTGCCAGCAGTGTAGATGCCTACGAGCAGTACTTC,CASSVDAYEQYF
.,TRBJ2-1,TRBV4-1,.,TGCGCCAGCAGCCAAGTCACCGGGTCACAAGATGAGCAGTTCTTC,CASSQVTGSQDEQFF
.,TRBJ1-5,TRBV6-6,TRBD1,TGTGCCAGCAGTTACTCGGGACAGGGGTCGGGTCAGCCCCAGCATTTT,CASSYSGQGSGQPQHF
.,TRBJ2-3,TRBV5-4,TRBD2,TGTGCCAGCAGCTCGACCCGACTAGCAGGAGATACGCAGTATTTT,CASSSTRLAGDTQYF
.,TRBJ1-1,TRBV5-1,.,TGCGCCAGCAGCTTGGGGCCTCAGGGAGGAGACACTGAAGCTTTCTTT,CASSLGPQGGDTEAFF
.,TRBJ1-2,TRBV6-1,TRBD1,TGTGCCAGCAGTGAGCCCGGCCTGACAGGGAACTATGGCTACACCTTC,CASSEPGLTGNYGYTF
.,TRBJ2-7,TRBV7-6,.,TGTGCCAGCAGCCACACTACGAACTACGAGCAGTACTTC,CASSHTTNYEQYF
.,TRBJ1-2,TRBV7-8,.,TGTGCCAGCAGCTTTACAAATAACTATGGCTACACCTTC,CASSFTNNYGYTF
.,TRBJ1-2,TRBV30,TRBD1,TGTGCCTGGATTCGCCAGGGGGCAATCCATGGCTACACCTTC,CAWIRQGAIHGYTF
.,TRBJ1-2,TRBV6-6,TRBD1,TGTGCCAGCAGTCGGGACAGGGGGAACTATGGCTACACCTTC,CASSRDRGNYGYTF
.,TRBJ2-1,TRBV7-3,TRBD2,TGTGCCAGCAGCTTATATGGGACTAACTATGAGCAGTTCTTC,CASSLYGTNYEQFF
.,TRBJ2-2,TRBV6-6,.,TGTGCCAGCAGTTACTCGATAGCCACCGGGGAGCTGTTTTTT,CASSYSIATGELFF
.,TRBJ2-7,TRBV6-5,.,TGTGCCAGCAGTCAATGGACAGTCTCCTACGAGCAGTACTTC,CASSQWTVSYEQYF
.,TRBJ1-1,TRBV6-1,TRBD1,TGTGCCAGCAGTAGACAGGGGGTGAATAGGCGTGAAGCTTTCTTT,CASSRQGVNRREAFF
few,TRBJ1-2,TRBV6-6,TRBD1,TGTGCCAGCAGTTATGGGACAGGACCAATCTATGGCTACACCTTC,CASSYGTGPIYGYTF
.,TRBJ2-7,TRBV5-1,TRBD2,TGCGCCAGCAGCCTAGACCTTAGCGGGGGAGCCTACGAGCAGTACTTC,CASSLDLSGGAYEQYF
.,TRBJ2-1,TRBV7-6,TRBD2,TGTGCCAGCAGCTTAGAACTAGCGGGCGATTACAATGAGCAGTTCTTC,CASSLELAGDYNEQFF
.,TRBJ2-7,TRBV27,.,TGTGCCAGCCGGAGATCCCTTCGGGAGCAGTACTTC,CASRRSLREQYF
once,TRBJ2-2,TRBV5-1,TRBD1,TGCGCCAGCAGCTTGGAACCGCAGGGGGAAGGCACCGGGGAGCTGTTTTTT,CASSLEPQGEGTGELFF
.,TRBJ1-3,TRBV30,.,TGTGCCTGGAGTGTATTGGGAGCTGGAAACACCATATATTTT,CAWSVLGAGNTIYF
.,TRBJ1-3,TRBV7-2,TRBD1,TGTGCCAGCAGCCGTGACAGGGAGAGCAACACCATATATTTT,CASSRDRESNTIYF
.,TRBJ2-1,TRBV4-2,.,TGTGCCAGCAGTCCCGACTTAACCGCCGCTTATGAGCAGTTCTTC,CASSPDLTAAYEQFF
.,TRBJ2-1,TRBV29-1,.,TGCAGCGTGACCGGCATCTTACTAGTCCACAATGAGCAGTTCTTC,CSVTGILLVHNEQFF
.,TRBJ1-1,TRBV10-2,.,TGCGCCAGCAGTACTGACAGGCCCCACACTGAAGCTTTCTTT,CASSTDRPHTEAFF
.,TRBJ2-7,TRBV5-1,TRBD2,TGCGCCAGCAGCTACAGGACTAGCGGCTACGAGCAGTACTTC,CASSYRTSGYEQYF
.,TRBJ2-5,TRBV29-1,TRBD2,TGCAGCGTCGAGGAGAGAGCGGGGGGGGAGACCCAGTACTTC,CSVEERAGGETQYF
.,TRBJ2-7,TRBV2,.,TGTGCCAGCAGTGTAAGTTCATCCAGCGAGCAGTACTTC,CASSVSSSSEQYF
.,TRBJ2-3,TRBV6-1,TRBD2,TGTGCCAGCAGTGGCCCCCTAGCGGGGTTATTCACAGATACGCAGTATTTT,CASSGPLAGLFTDTQYF
.,TRBJ1-1,TRBV11-3,.,TGTGCCAGCAGCCCCTCCGGGTCCTCCTCCACTGAAGCTTTCTTT,CASSPSGSSSTEAFF